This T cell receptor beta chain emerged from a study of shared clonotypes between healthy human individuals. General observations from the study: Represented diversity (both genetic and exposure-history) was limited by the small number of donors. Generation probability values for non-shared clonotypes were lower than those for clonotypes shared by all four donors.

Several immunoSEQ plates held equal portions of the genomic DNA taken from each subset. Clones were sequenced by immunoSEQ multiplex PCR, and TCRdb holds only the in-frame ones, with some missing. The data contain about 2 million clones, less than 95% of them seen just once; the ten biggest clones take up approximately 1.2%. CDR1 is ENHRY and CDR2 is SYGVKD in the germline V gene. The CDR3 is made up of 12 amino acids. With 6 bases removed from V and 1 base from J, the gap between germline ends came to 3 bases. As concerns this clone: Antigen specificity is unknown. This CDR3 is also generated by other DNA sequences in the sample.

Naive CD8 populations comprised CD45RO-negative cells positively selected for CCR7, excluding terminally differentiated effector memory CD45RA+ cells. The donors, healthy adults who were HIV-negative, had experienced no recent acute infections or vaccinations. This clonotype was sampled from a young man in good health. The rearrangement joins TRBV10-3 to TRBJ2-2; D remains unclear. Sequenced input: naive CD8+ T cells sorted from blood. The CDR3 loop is CAISQNTGELFF. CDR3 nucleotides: TGTGCCATCAGCCAGAACACCGGGGAGCTGTTTTTT.